Listed below are T cell receptor beta chains from one sample, sequenced in a study of T-cell memory formation after mild COVID-19. TCRdb fed the 5' RACE reads into MiXCR, producing one record per CDR3 protein. The sample includes more than 300,000 distinct CDR3 sequences, over 11% of them seen just once. The sequencing input was PBMCs or a T cell subset sorted from them (not recorded which). Receptors were obtained from a man younger than 35 who had mild COVID-19 (a few samples of this study predate the infection). Cell type and time point are not known. Each CDR3 is given with its conserved first and last residue. A D gene is named only where the DNA matches it firmly. A row's size may be missing; if present it is once, few, many or a size class.

d_gene	v_gene	abundance	j_gene	CDR3nt	CDR3aa
.	TRBV18	few	TRBJ2-1	TGTGCCAGCACGGGACTTAACAATGAGCAGTTCTTC	CASTGLNNEQFF
TRBD2	TRBV30	.	TRBJ2-3	TGTGCCTGGAGCGGGGTCCTAGCGGGGGGATGGAGCACAGATACGCAGTATTTT	CAWSGVLAGGWSTDTQYF
.	TRBV29-1	many	TRBJ2-3	TGCAGCGTTGAAGATAGACGGGGCGGCACAGATACGCAGTATTTT	CSVEDRRGGTDTQYF
.	TRBV29-1	few	TRBJ2-5	TGCAGCGTTGAGATAACGACCGTCGAGGTAGAGACCCAGTACTTC	CSVEITTVEVETQYF
.	TRBV10-3	once	TRBJ1-2	TGTGCCATCAGTGAGGGGGGGGAGTACTATGGCTACACCTTC	CAISEGGEYYGYTF
.	TRBV28	.	TRBJ1-2	TGTGCCAGCCGCCGGGACGAGGACCGCTATGGCTACACCTTC	CASRRDEDRYGYTF
TRBD1	TRBV5-5	few	TRBJ1-5	TGTGCCAGCAGCTTCCGACAGGGGGCCAGCAATCAGCCCCAGCATTTT	CASSFRQGASNQPQHF
.	TRBV5-1	.	TRBJ2-7	TGCGCCAGCAGCCTCCGACCCGCCTACGAGCAGTACTTC	CASSLRPAYEQYF
.	TRBV20-1	few	TRBJ2-1	TGCAGCGCAGACCTAAGGGAGTCCAATGAGCAGTTCTTC	CSADLRESNEQFF
.	TRBV4-3	few	TRBJ1-3	TGCGCCAGCAGCCCGTCGGGGACCTCTGGAAACACCATATATTTT	CASSPSGTSGNTIYF
.	TRBV4-1	few	TRBJ1-5	TGCGCCAGCAGCCAAGATCGAGGGTCCGATCAGCCCCAGCATTTT	CASSQDRGSDQPQHF
.	TRBV4-3	.	TRBJ1-6	TGCGCCAGCAGCCAAGATGGGGTATCTGGTTCACCCCTCCACTTT	CASSQDGVSGSPLHF
.	TRBV18	few	TRBJ1-2	TGTGCCAGCTCAGCGAAACATGGCTACACCTTC	CASSAKHGYTF
.	TRBV12-3/TRBV12-4	few	TRBJ1-1	TGTGCCAGCAGTTTAATGGGTTGGAACACTGAAGCTTTCTTT	CASSLMGWNTEAFF
.	TRBV5-1	many	TRBJ1-4	TGCGCCAGCAGCTTGGGGGGCACTAATGAAAAACTGTTTTTT	CASSLGGTNEKLFF
.	TRBV20-1	many	TRBJ1-1	TGCAGTGCTACAGGGAACACTGAAGCTTTCTTT	CSATGNTEAFF
.	TRBV11-2	few	TRBJ2-7	TGTGCCAGCAGCTTACGCCAGGCGACGGGGGAGCAGTACTTC	CASSLRQATGEQYF
.	TRBV19	.	TRBJ1-1	TGTGCCAGTACCCAGGGCCTCATGAACACTGAAGCTTTCTTT	CASTQGLMNTEAFF
TRBD2	TRBV2	.	TRBJ2-5	TGTGCCAGCAGACGGGGACTAGGGGTAGAGACCCAGTACTTC	CASRRGLGVETQYF
.	TRBV6-2/TRBV6-3	many	TRBJ2-6	TGTGCCAGCAGTTGGGACTCTGGGGCCAACGTCCTGACTTTC	CASSWDSGANVLTF
.	TRBV10-3	.	TRBJ1-1	TGTGCCATCAGTGAGTCGGGCAGAAACACTGAAGCTTTCTTT	CAISESGRNTEAFF
.	TRBV12-3/TRBV12-4	few	TRBJ2-1	TGTGCCAGCAGTTTCCAGGGGGGGACCTACAATGAGCAGTTCTTC	CASSFQGGTYNEQFF
.	TRBV6-6	few	TRBJ2-7	TGTGCCAGCAGTCAGAGGGACGGACCCTCCTACGAGCAGTACTTC	CASSQRDGPSYEQYF
TRBD2	TRBV3-1	few	TRBJ2-3	TGTGCCAGCAGCCCAATGAGAGGCGGGGGGCCAGGAGATACGCAGTATTTT	CASSPMRGGGPGDTQYF
TRBD1	TRBV7-3	few	TRBJ2-1	TGTGCCAGCAGCTTAAAAGCCCGGGACAGGGATGATGAGCAGTTCTTC	CASSLKARDRDDEQFF
.	TRBV20-1	few	TRBJ1-5	TGCAGTGCTAGAGGGGCGGCCGGTGGCAATCAGCCCCAGCATTTT	CSARGAAGGNQPQHF